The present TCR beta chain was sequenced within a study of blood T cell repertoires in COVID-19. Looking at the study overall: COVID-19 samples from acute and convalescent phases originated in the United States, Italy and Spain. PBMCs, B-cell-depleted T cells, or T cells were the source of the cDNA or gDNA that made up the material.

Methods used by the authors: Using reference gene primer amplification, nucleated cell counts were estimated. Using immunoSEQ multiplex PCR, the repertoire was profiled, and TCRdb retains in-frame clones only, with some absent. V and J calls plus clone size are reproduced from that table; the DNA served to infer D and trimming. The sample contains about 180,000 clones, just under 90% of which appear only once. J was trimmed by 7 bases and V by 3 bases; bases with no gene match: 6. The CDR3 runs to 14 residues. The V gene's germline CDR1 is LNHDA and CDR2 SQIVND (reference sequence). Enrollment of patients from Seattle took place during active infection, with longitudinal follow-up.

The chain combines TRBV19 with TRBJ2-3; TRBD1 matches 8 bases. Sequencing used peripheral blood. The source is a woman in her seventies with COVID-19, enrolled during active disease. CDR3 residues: CASSIRQGANTQYF. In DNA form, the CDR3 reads TGTGCCAGTAGTATTCGCCAGGGGGCAAATACGCAGTATTTT.